This TCR beta chain appears in the sequencing data of a study of blood T cell repertoires in COVID-19. The overall study: There were acute and convalescent COVID-19 samples, and they came from the United States, Italy and Spain.

V was pared by 1 base and J by 0 bases, with 3 bases of the junction left unmatched. CDR1 SGHTA and CDR2 FQGTGA come from the germline V gene. This CDR3 comprises 16 residues. Seattle's enrolled individuals joined amid active infection and were then monitored longitudinally. Measured with immunoSEQ multiplex PCR; TCRdb has only the in-frame clones, and not every one. The table records tens of thousands of clones, around 77% of them present only once. The clonotype was recovered from a man between 70 and 80 years old with COVID-19, enrolled during active disease. The genes are TRBV7-3 and TRBJ2-3; 8 nucleotides match TRBD2. Sequencing input: peripheral blood. CDR3 amino acids: CASSLMASGSTDTQYF. The CDR3 DNA sequence: TGTGCCAGCAGCTTAATGGCTAGCGGGAGCACAGATACGCAGTATTTT.